The present T cell receptor (beta chain) was sequenced within a study of brain metastases from non-small cell lung cancer. Clones were sequenced by immunoSEQ multiplex PCR, and TCRdb holds only the in-frame ones, with some missing. The sample holds around 2,300 clones, roughly 88% seen once. The source material was tumor-adjacent normal tissue. The source of this sequence is a donor at least 40 years old with non-small cell lung cancer.

The CDR3 bases are TGTGCCAGCAGCTCTAGCGGGGGGCGGGAGACCCAGTACTTC. Residues: CASSSSGGRETQYF. The rearrangement joins TRBV7-3 to TRBJ2-5, with 11 nucleotides matching TRBD2. CDR3 size: 14 residues. Germline V gene data show CDR1 as SGHTA and CDR2 as FQGTGA. V shed 4 bases, J shed 5 bases, and the junction held 3 bases outside the gene matches.